This T cell receptor beta chain was sequenced for a study of cytomegalovirus exposure and HLA in healthy donors. Study-level background: The 95 to 150 validation repertoires used the same platform as the 550 to 750 first-cohort repertoires, a later analysis reported. Whole-study findings and limits: It was 164 TCR beta chains that were listed as cytomegalovirus-associated. Testing in vitro showed three CMV-associated chains specific for CMV antigens. The tendency of first-cohort TCR clusters to co-occur in the 110 or so validation repertoires emerged from a later analysis.

Germline V gives CDR1 SGHNT, CDR2 YYREEE (reference sequence). This CDR3 has 13 residues. Trimming shortened V by 3 bases and J by 2 bases, and 9 bases separated the two germline ends. Sequencing was performed with immunoSEQ multiplex PCR; in TCRdb, only in-frame clones are kept and a portion is missing. There are about 330,000 clones in the sample; around 86% occur only once, and around 0.8% lies in the top ten. This clone was picked up one time. Its target is unknown. The receptor was derived from a woman aged 18 to 35 in good health and CMV-seronegative. The J gene is TRBJ2-7, the V gene TRBV5-4; D not certain. The sequenced sample was PBMCs. This CDR3 is CASSSAGTYEQYF. As DNA, the CDR3 is TGTGCCAGCAGCTCCGCAGGCACCTACGAGCAGTACTTC.